This entry is about one TCR beta chain. Its antigen is still unknown. Each cell subset's genomic DNA was divided evenly among several immunoSEQ plates. Here immunoSEQ multiplex PCR was the method, and the copy in TCRdb shows in-frame clones only, minus some. The sample carries about 2.2 million clones, about 93% recorded once. This record belongs to a study of shared clonotypes between healthy human individuals. Study-level background: Plates per donor: three CD4 naive, three CD4 memory, two CD8 naive, one CD8 memory.

Whole-study results and caveats: Researchers sampled only blood; tissue repertoires likely differ.

Naive CD8 cells were CD45RO-negative, positively selected for CCR7, excluding terminally differentiated effector memory CD45RA+ cells. CDR3 length equals 13 residues. V shed 2 bases and J shed 2 bases, with 9 bases lying between them. The germline gives CDR1 SQVTM, CDR2 ANQGSEA. The receptor's source is a young man in good health. Some clones in this sample may be carry-over from other donors' samples. The V call is TRBV29-1, the J call TRBJ2-5, with D maybe TRBD1 (6 bases). Sequenced material: naive CD8+ T cells from PBMCs. Written as DNA, the CDR3 is TGCAGCGTTGAATCAGGACAGCAAGAGACCCAGTACTTC. Residues: CSVESGQQETQYF.